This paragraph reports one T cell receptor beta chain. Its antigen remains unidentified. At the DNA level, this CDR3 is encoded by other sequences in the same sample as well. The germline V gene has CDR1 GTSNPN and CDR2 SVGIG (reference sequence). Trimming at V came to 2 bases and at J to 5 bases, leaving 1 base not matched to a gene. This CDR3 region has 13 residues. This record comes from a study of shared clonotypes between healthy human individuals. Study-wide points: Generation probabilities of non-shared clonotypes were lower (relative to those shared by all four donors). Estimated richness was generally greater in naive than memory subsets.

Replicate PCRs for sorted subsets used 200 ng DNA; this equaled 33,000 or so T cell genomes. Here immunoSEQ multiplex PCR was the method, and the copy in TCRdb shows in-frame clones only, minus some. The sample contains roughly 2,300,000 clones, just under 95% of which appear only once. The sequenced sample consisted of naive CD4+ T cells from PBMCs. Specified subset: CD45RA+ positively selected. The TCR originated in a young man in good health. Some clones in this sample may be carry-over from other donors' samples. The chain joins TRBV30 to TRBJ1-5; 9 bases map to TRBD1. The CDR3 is CAWSRQGDQPQHF. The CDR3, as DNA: TGTGCCTGGAGTAGACAGGGGGATCAGCCCCAGCATTTT.